The present entry profiles one T cell receptor beta chain with its context. The data derive from a study of OX40 agonist ivuxolimab in advanced cancers. Clones were read by immunoSEQ multiplex PCR, and TCRdb kept only the in-frame ones, dropping some. The sample contains tens of thousands of clones, around 81% of which appear only once. V gave up 0 bases and J gave up 8 bases; unmatched junction bases: 12. This CDR3 spans 18 amino acids. The germline V gene has CDR1 SGDLS and CDR2 YYNGEE. This sequence originates from an adult with an advanced solid tumor such as melanoma, head and neck, liver or kidney cancer. This chain links TRBV9 with TRBJ2-1, with TRBD2 matching 12 bases. Sequences were derived from CD4+ or CD8+ T cells sorted from blood, sampled in a trial of the OX40 agonist ivuxolimab. The CDR3 loop is CASSVAIALTSGSDEQFF. The DNA for the CDR3 is TGTGCCAGCAGCGTAGCTATAGCACTGACTAGCGGGAGCGATGAGCAGTTCTTC.